Presented here are 27 T cell receptor beta chains from one specimen sequenced in a study of technical replicates of blood from several donors. The data were produced by immunoSEQ multiplex PCR, yet TCRdb's version contains in-frame clones alone and is incomplete. The sample records tens of thousands of clones, 93% being singletons. The sample was T cells isolated from PBMCs. All receptors come from a human donor in good health.

V gene TRBV29-1 combines with J gene TRBJ2-1, with a weak D call TRBD2 (5 bases). V lost 6 bases and J 6 bases, leaving 18 bases between the germline ends. Germline assignment: CDR1 SQVTM and CDR2 ANQGSEA. This CDR3 is 14 amino acids long. The CDR3 sequence: CSVQIGLAGNEQFF. The CDR3 DNA sequence: TGCAGCGTCCAGATCGGGCTAGCAGGCAATGAGCAGTTCTTC.

The chain joins TRBV14 to TRBJ1-2; no definite D call. The CDR3 consists of 19 residues. Between the trimmed V and J ends, which lost 0 bases and 8 bases, there was a span of 28 bases. CDR1 SGHDN and CDR2 FVKESK come from the germline V gene. DNA for the CDR3: TGTGCCAGCAGCCAAGATAAGGCTGCCCTTGGTGACTCCTCCCGGGGCTACACCTTC. Its translation: CASSQDKAALGDSSRGYTF.

The J gene is TRBJ2-7, the V gene TRBV5-6; TRBD2 agrees at 7 bases. The CDR3 sequence is 13 residues long. V gave up 3 bases and J gave up 0 bases; unmatched junction bases: 0. Per germline, CDR1 SGHDT and CDR2 YYEEEE. CDR3 region: CASSWGGSYEQYF. The CDR3 DNA sequence: TGTGCCAGCAGCTGGGGGGGCTCCTACGAGCAGTACTTC.

The chain recombines TRBV5-4 with TRBJ2-7; 10 positions match TRBD2. J was trimmed by 6 bases and V by 0 bases; bases with no gene match: 6. The length of the CDR3 is 15 residues. The germline V gene has CDR1 SGHNT and CDR2 YYREEE (reference sequence). CDR3 residues: CASSLAEREGVEQYF. The CDR3 coding sequence is TGTGCCAGCAGCTTGGCGGAGCGGGAGGGTGTCGAGCAGTACTTC.

The rearrangement uses TRBV5-1 and TRBJ2-7, with D possibly TRBD1 on 5 matching bases. CDR3 length: 12 residues. Trimming shortened V by 0 bases and J by 4 bases, and 5 bases separated the two germline ends. CDR1 and CDR2 (germline): SGHRS, YFSETQ. The CDR3 DNA reads as TGCGCCAGCAGCTTGGGACAGTACGAGCAGTACTTC. This encodes CASSLGQYEQYF.

This clone was counted a single time. V gene TRBV9 combines with J gene TRBJ1-3; possible D gene TRBD1, 5 bases. V was clipped by 4 bases and J by 9 bases, with 11 bases between them. This CDR3 comprises 12 residues. Germline V gives CDR1 SGDLS, CDR2 YYNGEE. The CDR3 DNA is TGTGCCAGCAGCCCACAGGAGAGCACCATATATTTT. It encodes CASSPQESTIYF.

The J gene is TRBJ2-5, the V gene TRBV4-2; 9 positions match TRBD1. Per germline, CDR1 LGHNA and CDR2 YNFKEQ. V lost 5 bases to trimming and J lost 2 bases; unmatched junction nucleotides: 12. The CDR3 has 17 amino acids. The CDR3 nucleotides are TGTGCCAGCAGCTCCACTGGACAGGGGTCCTTACAAGAGACCCAGTACTTC. It is translated as CASSSTGQGSLQETQYF.

The DNA for the CDR3 is TGTGCCAGCAGTTTATACCTAAATAAAAACCGTCGTCTAGTTGCCAAAAACATTCAGTACTTC. Amino acids: CASSLYLNKNRRLVAKNIQYF. The chain uses TRBV28 and TRBJ2-4; D remains ambiguous. Trimming stripped 1 base from V and 1 base from J, with 26 bases between. This CDR3 is built from 21 residues. The germline V gene has CDR1 MDHEN and CDR2 SYDVKM.

This rearrangement joins TRBV7-6 to TRBJ2-3, with D maybe TRBD2 (5 bases). Germline assignment: CDR1 SGHVS and CDR2 FNYEAQ. Between the trimmed V and J ends, which lost 5 bases and 2 bases, there was a span of 11 bases. The CDR3 covers 14 residues. The CDR3 DNA sequence: TGTGCCAGCAGCCCATCGGGAATCACAGATACGCAGTATTTT. Translated: CASSPSGITDTQYF.

V is TRBV5-1 and J is TRBJ2-5, with 16 positions matching TRBD2. The CDR3 covers 19 residues. Germline V CDR1 and CDR2: SGHRS, YFSETQ. The V and J ends lost 2 bases and 5 bases, in that order; junction bases with no gene match: 12. The CDR3 region has the DNA TGCGCCAGCAGCTTTCGCCCGGGACTAGCGGGGGGGCGGTGGGAGACCCAGTACTTC. Its protein product is CASSFRPGLAGGRWETQYF.

J is TRBJ2-7 and V is TRBV6-5, with a tentative D call TRBD1 (6 bases). The CDR3 is 15 residues long. CDR1 and CDR2 (germline): MNHEY, SVGAGI. V was shortened by 1 base and J by 2 bases, with 12 bases between the two germline ends. The DNA for the CDR3 is TGTGCCAGCAGTTACTTACAGGGAGCCCCCTACGAGCAGTACTTC. This gives the protein CASSYLQGAPYEQYF.

The gene calls are TRBV10-3 and TRBJ2-1; possible D gene TRBD1, 6 bases. Trimming left V 5 bases short and J 6 bases short, with 11 bases between. Germline V gene lookup returns CDR1 ENHRY and CDR2 SYGVKD. The CDR3 runs to 13 residues. CDR3 in DNA: TGTGCCATCAGTACTACAGGGATCAATGAGCAGTTCTTC. As protein: CAISTTGINEQFF.

The chain combines TRBV18 with TRBJ1-3, with D perhaps matching TRBD1 (5 bases). Trimming took off 6 bases at V and 6 bases at J, with 18 bases between the two ends. This CDR3 spans 15 amino acids. Germline V gene sequence: CDR1 KGHSH, CDR2 LQKENI. Here the CDR3 reads CASSRQLGQSNTIYF. The CDR3 DNA sequence: TGTGCCAGCTCTCGCCAACTGGGGCAGTCAAACACCATATATTTT.

V and J are TRBV27 and TRBJ2-5; D is ambiguous. Looked up from germline, CDR1 is MNHEY and CDR2 is SMNVEV (reference sequence). V dropped 5 bases and J dropped 2 bases, with 12 bases sitting between them. The CDR3 consists of 14 residues. The CDR3 region is CASSLMAGQETQYF. The DNA of the CDR3 is TGTGCCAGCAGTCTGATGGCAGGACAAGAGACCCAGTACTTC.

In this sample, this clone turned up once. The chain links TRBV6-5 to TRBJ1-1, with D maybe TRBD1 (6 bases). This CDR3 is built from 16 residues. V was cut by 4 bases and J by 3 bases, with 18 bases left in between. Germline loops: CDR1 MNHEY, CDR2 SVGAGI. CDR3 residues: CASSSSPGGPYTEAFF. CDR3 coding DNA: TGTGCCAGCAGTTCCTCCCCCGGGGGGCCCTACACTGAAGCTTTCTTT.

The rearrangement uses TRBV4-1 and TRBJ1-4; TRBD1 aligns across 7 bases. The CDR3 loop spans 18 amino acids. The germline V gene encodes CDR1 MGHRA and CDR2 YSYEKL. The V and J ends lost 4 bases and 6 bases, in that order; junction bases with no gene match: 17. The CDR3 spells CASSPRGARGYSYEKLFF. The CDR3 bases are TGCGCCAGCAGCCCCAGGGGGGCCAGGGGTTATAGTTATGAAAAACTGTTTTTT.

The CDR3 is CSVVVRDRLRSGNTIYF. The DNA for the CDR3 is TGCAGCGTTGTAGTCAGGGACAGACTCCGCTCTGGAAACACCATATATTTT. V usage is TRBV29-1 and J usage is TRBJ1-3; 7 bases agree with TRBD1. The germline gives CDR1 SQVTM, CDR2 ANQGSEA. Losses at the gene ends were 4 bases for V and 0 bases for J; bases not matched to a gene: 12. CDR3 length: 17 residues.

The rearrangement uses TRBV15 and TRBJ2-5, with 7 bases matching TRBD1. V shed 3 bases and J 4 bases; nucleotides not matched to a gene: 5. The CDR3 runs 14 residues. Germline assignment: CDR1 LNHNV and CDR2 YYDKDF (reference sequence). The CDR3 coding sequence is TGTGCCACCAGCAGCAGACAGGGCAGAGAGACCCAGTACTTC. This sequence encodes CATSSRQGRETQYF.

DNA of the CDR3: TGTGCCAGCAGCCCCGACAGGGGGCGCACCGGGGAGCTGTTTTTT. This translates into CASSPDRGRTGELFF. This sequence joins TRBV7-8 and TRBJ2-2, with TRBD1 matching over 10 bases. From germline, CDR1 is SGHVS and CDR2 FQNEAQ. The J segment lost 4 bases and the V segment lost 5 bases, leaving 4 bases of the junction unmatched. This CDR3 spans 15 amino acids.

This sequence joins TRBV7-9 and TRBJ1-6; 8 nucleotides match TRBD1. Per germline, CDR1 SEHNR and CDR2 FQNEAQ (reference sequence). V shed 1 base and J 7 bases; nucleotides not matched to a gene: 9. This CDR3 region has 17 residues. CDR3 sequence: CASSLVHAGQGNSPLHF. The CDR3 DNA sequence: TGTGCCAGCAGCTTAGTTCATGCTGGACAGGGAAATTCACCCCTCCACTTT.

The chain has TRBV11-3 and TRBJ2-1; 9 bases map to TRBD2. CDR1 and CDR2 from the germline V gene are SGHNT and YENEEA. V lost 3 bases and J lost 9; bases outside the gene matches: 12. There are 16 residues in the CDR3. The CDR3 here is CASSFSWPAGGIEQFF. CDR3 nucleotide sequence: TGTGCCAGCAGCTTCTCTTGGCCAGCGGGGGGAATTGAGCAGTTCTTC. Together with reference TRBV11-3 and TRBJ2-1, the CDR3 gives the full variable domain: EAGVVQSPRYKIIEKKQPVAFWCNPISGHNTLYWYLQNLGQGPELLIRYENEEAVDDSQLPKDRFSAERLKGVDSTLKIQPAELGDSAVYLCASSFSWPAGGIEQFFGPGTRLTVL.

The CDR3, as DNA: TGTGCCACCAGCCGGGACAGCAATTCACCCCTCCACTTT. It translates to CATSRDSNSPLHF. The genes are TRBV15 and TRBJ1-6; 7 bases are a match to TRBD1. Germline lookup yields CDR1 LNHNV and CDR2 YYDKDF (reference sequence). V was clipped by 5 bases and J by 7 bases; unmatched bases: 2. This CDR3 is 13 amino acids long.

The chain carries TRBV7-6 and TRBJ1-4; TRBD1 is a possible D gene (6 bases). Germline loops: CDR1 SGHVS, CDR2 FNYEAQ. Trimming removed 5 bases at V and 8 bases at J, with 15 bases between. The CDR3 extends over 14 amino acids. This CDR3 reads CASSKTGSREKLFF. The CDR3 bases are TGTGCCAGCAGCAAAACAGGGTCTCGCGAAAAACTGTTTTTT.

With regard to this clone: The sample holds other DNA sequences that translate to the same CDR3. The chain uses TRBV29-1 and TRBJ1-1; perhaps TRBD1 as D (6 bases). Trimming removed 4 bases from V and 0 bases from J, with 9 bases in between. CDR1 is SQVTM and CDR2 is ANQGSEA in the germline V gene. The CDR3 loop spans 13 amino acids. The CDR3 DNA follows: TGCAGCGTTGCGGGGGGCATGAACACTGAAGCTTTCTTT. Protein sequence: CSVAGGMNTEAFF.

The chain joins TRBV6-5 to TRBJ1-1; TRBD1 is a possible D gene (6 bases). V was shortened by 2 bases and J by 5 bases, with 12 bases between the two germline ends. This CDR3 comprises 14 residues. In germline, CDR1 is MNHEY, CDR2 SVGAGI. The chain's CDR3 is CASSYVGGGTEAFF. The CDR3 DNA follows: TGTGCCAGCAGTTACGTGGGAGGGGGGACTGAAGCTTTCTTT.

The genes are TRBV19 and TRBJ2-7; 11 bases are shared with TRBD1. The CDR3 is 17 residues long. V lost 4 bases to trimming and J lost 2 bases; unmatched junction nucleotides: 10. Germline CDR1 reads LNHDA; CDR2 reads SQIVND (reference sequence). The CDR3 nucleotides are TGTGCCAGTAGTACTTACCATGGACAGGGGGCGCCCTACGAGCAGTACTTC. Translating it yields CASSTYHGQGAPYEQYF.

The chain joins TRBV29-1 to TRBJ2-1; TRBD2 aligns across 11 bases. The CDR3 is 14 amino acids. V trimming: 2 bases; J trimming: 3 bases; junction bases outside the gene matches: 0. Looked up from germline, CDR1 is SQVTM and CDR2 is ANQGSEA. The CDR3 protein is CSVELAGGYNEQFF. The CDR3 region has the DNA TGCAGCGTTGAACTAGCGGGGGGCTACAATGAGCAGTTCTTC.